The rows below give T cell receptor beta chains drawn from one sample of a study of blood T cell repertoires in COVID-19. Clones were sequenced by immunoSEQ multiplex PCR, and TCRdb holds only the in-frame ones, with some missing. The top ten clones hold 12% of a sample with tens of thousands of clones, about nine tenths of them seen once. Sequenced: peripheral blood. These receptors were taken from an older man with active or convalescent COVID-19. The CDR3 runs from the conserved cysteine through the conserved F or W. The order of the fields is V gene, CDR3 protein.

TRBV5-1	CASSLDRGTEAFF
TRBV18	CASSPPSGGAQGEQYF
TRBV18	CASSPQRQGAIEKTQYF
TRBV9	CASSGGGFGSQMNTEAFF
TRBV4-1	CASSPTGRNTEAFF
TRBV11-2	CASRRDSNEQYF
TRBV2	CASSETGVATNEKLFF
TRBV7-3	CASSRFQGSAFF
TRBV11-3	CASSLGNRAYEQYF
TRBV7-9	CASAGSWTYGYTF
TRBV9	CASSVDDRAINYGYTF
TRBV9	CASSALRASGGHEQFF
TRBV6-5	CASSYSGRLYGYTF
TRBV14	CASSPTQGQESNEQFF
TRBV5-1	CASSPEGGDYGYTF
TRBV14	CASSPLPGQGLYGYTF
TRBV24-1	CATSDSRQGSTGELFF
TRBV7-9	CASTAGKAVANYGYTF
TRBV19	CATYPGGALPLHF
TRBV5-1	CASRRGQGDNEQFF
TRBV28	CASSFTTGGKLFF
TRBV6-5	CASSRDGRAPGGYTF
TRBV19	CASIKGSGGYNEQFF
TRBV6-5	CASSYTSHYNEQFF
TRBV28	CASSFRGISYNEQFF
TRBV30	CAWSVRGLAGSQETQYF
TRBV9	CASSGTGVGRSPLHF
TRBV27	CASSRGVSGGSGNEQFF
TRBV5-1	CASSFSQGANTGELFF
TRBV19	CASSFGRDTGELFF
TRBV19	CASSPHSQGTDQETQYF
TRBV7-2	CASSTQGFQPQHF
TRBV30	CAWSVDTNSPLHF
TRBV7-2	CASSSGPLGRGYGYTF
TRBV6-6	CASSYLTAGGTDTQYF
TRBV4-2	CASSRPGGGQGSGANVLTF
TRBV27	CASRGRVNQPQHF
TRBV7-6	CASSHRTGKSGNTIYF
TRBV29-1	CSVHRMGTEAFF
TRBV10-3	CAISPGTSGGALETQYF
TRBV12-3/TRBV12-4	CASSTFTDTQYF
TRBV7-2	CASSLAPGNYQETQYF
TRBV6-5	CATWDRPYEQYF
TRBV7-9	CASSFRVQGSYNSPLHF
TRBV5-4	CASSLRLDGYTF
TRBV6-5	CASSRQVRDGYTF
TRBV4-2	CASSHEQGVPGNTIYF
TRBV7-2	CASSLALDSQGGYTF
TRBV9	CASSAGETQYF
TRBV7-2	CASSLIVRRGTTYDEQFF
TRBV18	CASSPPFRGDYGYTF
TRBV24-1	CATSVGRSGGLTDTQYF
TRBV9	CASSVGWLAGNNEQFF
TRBV2	CASRQGYEQYF